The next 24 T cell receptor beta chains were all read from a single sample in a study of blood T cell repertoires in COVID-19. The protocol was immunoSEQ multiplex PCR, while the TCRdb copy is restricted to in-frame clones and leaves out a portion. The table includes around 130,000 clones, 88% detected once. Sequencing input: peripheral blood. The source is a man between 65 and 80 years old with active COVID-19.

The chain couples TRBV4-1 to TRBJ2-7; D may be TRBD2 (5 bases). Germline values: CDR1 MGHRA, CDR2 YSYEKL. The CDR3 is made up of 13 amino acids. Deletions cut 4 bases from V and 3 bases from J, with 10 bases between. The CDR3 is CASSPEGRYEQYF. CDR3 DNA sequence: TGCGCCAGCAGCCCCGAGGGTCGCTACGAGCAGTACTTC.

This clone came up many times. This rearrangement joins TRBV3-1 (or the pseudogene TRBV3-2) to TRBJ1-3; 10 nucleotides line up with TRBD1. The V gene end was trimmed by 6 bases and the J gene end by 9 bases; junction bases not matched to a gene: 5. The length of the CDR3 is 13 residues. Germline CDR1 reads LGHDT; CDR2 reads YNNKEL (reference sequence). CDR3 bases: TGTGCCAGCAGACGGGGGACAGGGGCCACCATATATTTT. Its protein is CASRRGTGATIYF.

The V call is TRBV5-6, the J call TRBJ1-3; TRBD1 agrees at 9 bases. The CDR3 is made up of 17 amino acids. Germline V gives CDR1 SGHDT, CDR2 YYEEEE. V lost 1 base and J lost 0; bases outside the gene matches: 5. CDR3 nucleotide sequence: TGTGCCAGCAGCTTGATGGGACAGGGAAACTCTGGAAACACCATATATTTT. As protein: CASSLMGQGNSGNTIYF.

The CDR3 region has the DNA TGCGCCAGCAGCTTGGGGCGGGGGGTCAATGAGCAGTTCTTC. Translated: CASSLGRGVNEQFF. The V gene is TRBV5-1, the J gene TRBJ2-1, with 8 positions matching TRBD2. V was pared by 0 bases and J by 6 bases, with 2 bases of the junction left unmatched. This CDR3 spans 14 amino acids. Germline CDR1 and CDR2: SGHRS and YFSETQ.

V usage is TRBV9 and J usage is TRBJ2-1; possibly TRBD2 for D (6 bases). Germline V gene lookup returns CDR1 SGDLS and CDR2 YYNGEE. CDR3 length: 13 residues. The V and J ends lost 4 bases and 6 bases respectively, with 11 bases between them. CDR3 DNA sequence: TGTGCCAGCAGCCCTCGGGACTCCAATGAGCAGTTCTTC. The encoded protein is CASSPRDSNEQFF.

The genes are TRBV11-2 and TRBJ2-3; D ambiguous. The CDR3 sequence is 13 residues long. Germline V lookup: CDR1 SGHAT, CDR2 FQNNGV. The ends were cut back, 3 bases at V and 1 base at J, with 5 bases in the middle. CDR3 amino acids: CASSLSGTDTQYF. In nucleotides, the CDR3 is TGTGCCAGCAGCTTGTCGGGCACAGATACGCAGTATTTT.

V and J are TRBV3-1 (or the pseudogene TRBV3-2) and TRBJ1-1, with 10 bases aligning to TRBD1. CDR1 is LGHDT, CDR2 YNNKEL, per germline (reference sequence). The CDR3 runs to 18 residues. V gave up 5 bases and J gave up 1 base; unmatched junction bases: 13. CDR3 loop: CASSSPRDRGGSNTEAFF. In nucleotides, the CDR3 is TGTGCCAGCAGCTCGCCCCGGGACAGGGGCGGATCGAACACTGAAGCTTTCTTT.

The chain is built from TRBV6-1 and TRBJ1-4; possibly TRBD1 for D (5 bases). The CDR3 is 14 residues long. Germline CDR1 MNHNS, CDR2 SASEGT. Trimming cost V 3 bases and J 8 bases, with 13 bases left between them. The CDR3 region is CASSEVSWGEKLFF. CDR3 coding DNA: TGTGCCAGCAGTGAGGTGTCTTGGGGCGAAAAACTGTTTTTT.

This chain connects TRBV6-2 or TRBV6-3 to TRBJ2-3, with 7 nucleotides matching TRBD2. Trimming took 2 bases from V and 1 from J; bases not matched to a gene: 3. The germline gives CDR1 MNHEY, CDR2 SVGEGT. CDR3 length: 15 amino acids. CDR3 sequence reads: CASSYGGVGTDTQYF. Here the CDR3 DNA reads TGTGCCAGCAGTTACGGGGGGGTGGGCACAGATACGCAGTATTTT.

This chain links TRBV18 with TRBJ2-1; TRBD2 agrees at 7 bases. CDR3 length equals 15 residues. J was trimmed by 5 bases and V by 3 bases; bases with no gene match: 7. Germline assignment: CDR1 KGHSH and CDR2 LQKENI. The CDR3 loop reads CASSPSAGVDNEQFF. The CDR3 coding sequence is TGTGCCAGCTCACCGTCGGCGGGAGTGGACAATGAGCAGTTCTTC.

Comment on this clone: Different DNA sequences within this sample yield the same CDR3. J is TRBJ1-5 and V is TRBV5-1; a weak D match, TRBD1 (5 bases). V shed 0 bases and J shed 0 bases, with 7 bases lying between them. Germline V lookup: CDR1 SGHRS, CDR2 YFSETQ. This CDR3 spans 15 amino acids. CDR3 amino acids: CASSLGTISNQPQHF. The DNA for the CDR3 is TGCGCCAGCAGCTTGGGGACAATTAGCAATCAGCCCCAGCATTTT.

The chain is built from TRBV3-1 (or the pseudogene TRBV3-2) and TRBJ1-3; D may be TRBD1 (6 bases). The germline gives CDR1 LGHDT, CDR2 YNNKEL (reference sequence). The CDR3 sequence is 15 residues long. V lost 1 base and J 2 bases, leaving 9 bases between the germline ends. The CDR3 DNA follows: TGTGCCAGCAGCCAAGGGGGGGGGCCTGGAAACACCATATATTTT. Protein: CASSQGGGPGNTIYF.

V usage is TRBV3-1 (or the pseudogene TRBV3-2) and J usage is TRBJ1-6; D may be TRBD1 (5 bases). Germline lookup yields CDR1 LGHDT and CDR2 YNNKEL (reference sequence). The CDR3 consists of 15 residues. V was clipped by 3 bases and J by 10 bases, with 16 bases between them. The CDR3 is CASSHGRQGGSPLHF. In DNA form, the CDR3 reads TGTGCCAGCAGCCACGGAAGGCAGGGCGGATCACCCCTCCACTTT.

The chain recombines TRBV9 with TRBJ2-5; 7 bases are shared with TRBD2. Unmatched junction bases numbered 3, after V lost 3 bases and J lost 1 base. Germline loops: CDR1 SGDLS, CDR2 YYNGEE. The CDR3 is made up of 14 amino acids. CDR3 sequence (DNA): TGTGCCAGCAGCGCGAGACTAGCCCAAGAGACCCAGTACTTC. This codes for CASSARLAQETQYF.

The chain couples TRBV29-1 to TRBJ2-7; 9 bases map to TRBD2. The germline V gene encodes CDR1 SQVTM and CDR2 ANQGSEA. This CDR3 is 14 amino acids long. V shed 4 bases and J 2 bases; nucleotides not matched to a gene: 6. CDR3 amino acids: CSVGLAGITYEQYF. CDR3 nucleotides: TGCAGCGTTGGGCTAGCGGGGATAACCTACGAGCAGTACTTC.

The CDR3 region is CASSAQGGNTEAFF. As DNA, the CDR3 is TGCGCCAGCAGCGCACAGGGGGGGAACACTGAAGCTTTCTTT. This chain connects TRBV5-1 to TRBJ1-1; 8 bases are shared with TRBD1. The CDR3 runs to 14 residues. The V gene's germline CDR1 is SGHRS and CDR2 YFSETQ. The ends lost 4 bases at V and 1 base at J; junction bases unmatched: 3.

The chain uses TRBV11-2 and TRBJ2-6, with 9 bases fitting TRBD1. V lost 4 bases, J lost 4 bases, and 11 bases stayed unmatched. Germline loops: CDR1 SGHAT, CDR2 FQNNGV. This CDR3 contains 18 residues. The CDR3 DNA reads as TGTGCCAGCAGCTATATTGACAGGGGGGACTTCGGGGCCAACGTCCTGACTTTC. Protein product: CASSYIDRGDFGANVLTF.

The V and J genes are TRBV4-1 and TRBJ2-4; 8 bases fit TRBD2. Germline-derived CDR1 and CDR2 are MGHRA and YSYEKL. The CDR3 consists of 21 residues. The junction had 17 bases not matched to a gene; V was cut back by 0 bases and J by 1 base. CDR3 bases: TGCGCCAGCAGCCAAGAAGGGGCCACTAGCGGAGTTAAGGCGGCCAAAAACATTCAGTACTTC. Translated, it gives CASSQEGATSGVKAAKNIQYF.

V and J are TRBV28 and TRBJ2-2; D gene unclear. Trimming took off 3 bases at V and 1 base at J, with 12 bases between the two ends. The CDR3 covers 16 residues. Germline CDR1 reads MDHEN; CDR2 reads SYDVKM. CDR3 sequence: CASSFISQRNTGELFF. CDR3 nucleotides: TGTGCCAGCAGTTTTATTTCTCAGCGGAACACCGGGGAGCTGTTTTTT.

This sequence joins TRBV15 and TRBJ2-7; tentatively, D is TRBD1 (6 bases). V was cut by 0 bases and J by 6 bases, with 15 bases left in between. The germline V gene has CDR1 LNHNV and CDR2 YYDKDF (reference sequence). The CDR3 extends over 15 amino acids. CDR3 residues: CATSRDRGGLGEQYF. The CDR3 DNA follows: TGTGCCACCAGCAGAGATCGAGGGGGTTTGGGCGAGCAGTACTTC.

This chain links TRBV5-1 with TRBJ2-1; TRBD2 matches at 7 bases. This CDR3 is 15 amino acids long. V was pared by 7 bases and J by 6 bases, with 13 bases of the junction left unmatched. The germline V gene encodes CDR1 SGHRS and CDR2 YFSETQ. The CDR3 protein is CASAPSGTNGNEQFF. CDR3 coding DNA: TGCGCCAGCGCCCCCTCCGGGACTAACGGCAATGAGCAGTTCTTC.

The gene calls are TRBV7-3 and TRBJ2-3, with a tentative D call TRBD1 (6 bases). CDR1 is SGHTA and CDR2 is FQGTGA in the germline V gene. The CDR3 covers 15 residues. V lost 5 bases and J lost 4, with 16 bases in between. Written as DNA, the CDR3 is TGTGCCAGCAGCCAAACAGGGACCAGGGCAGATACGCAGTATTTT. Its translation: CASSQTGTRADTQYF.

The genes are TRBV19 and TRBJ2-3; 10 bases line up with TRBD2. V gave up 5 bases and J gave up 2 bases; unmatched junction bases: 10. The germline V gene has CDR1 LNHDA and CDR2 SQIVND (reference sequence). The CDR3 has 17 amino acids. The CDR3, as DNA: TGTGCCAGTAGTCCCCGGAGTAGCGGGAGGACCACAGATACGCAGTATTTT. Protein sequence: CASSPRSSGRTTDTQYF.

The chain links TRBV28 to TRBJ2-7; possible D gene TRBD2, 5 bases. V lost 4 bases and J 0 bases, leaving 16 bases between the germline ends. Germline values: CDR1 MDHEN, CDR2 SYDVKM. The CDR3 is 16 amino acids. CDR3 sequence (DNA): TGTGCCAGCAGTTCCCCACGGACTCTGAGCTCCTACGAGCAGTACTTC. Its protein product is CASSSPRTLSSYEQYF.